The 4 T cell receptor beta chains presented below share a single source sample, sequenced in a study of human T cells and chemical hapten exposure. MiXCR, run by TCRdb on the RACE reads, gives a single entry per CDR3 protein. Seen here are around 99,000 distinct CDR3 sequences, 9.5% to 11% observed once, and the top ten hold less than 2.5%. Stated time point: patch test 2, 6 weeks after DPC sensitization. The treatment was: therapeutic diphenylcyclopropenone sensitization with weekly scalp DPC. The material was whole blood, obtained in connection with sensitization to the hapten diphenylcyclopropenone (DPC). Receptors were obtained from a man aged 40-49 years with alopecia areata. Some clones in this sample may be carry-over from other donors' samples.

This clonotype was seen at least ten times. This chain joins TRBV24-1 and TRBJ2-1; D remains unclear. Germline loops: CDR1 KGHDR, CDR2 SFDVKD. The CDR3 totals 18 residues. With 4 bases removed from V and 7 bases from J, the gap between germline ends came to 25 bases. In DNA, the CDR3 is TGTGCCACCAGTGACCCCCGACCAGACTCCTCACGGCGGAATGAGCAGTTCTTC. Protein: CATSDPRPDSSRRNEQFF.

The table lists this clonotype with many counts. The chain employs TRBV6-6 and TRBJ1-3; no definite D call. Germline V gene sequence: CDR1 MNHNY, CDR2 SVGAGI (reference sequence). Trimming stripped 2 bases from V and 3 bases from J, with 14 bases between. CDR3 length: 16 amino acids. The CDR3 spells CASSYANKAFGNTIYF. DNA of the CDR3: TGTGCCAGCAGTTACGCGAACAAGGCTTTTGGAAACACCATATATTTT.

This clonotype was counted between two and nine times. V gene TRBV29-1 combines with J gene TRBJ1-1; no firm D call. V was cut by 4 bases and J by 5 bases, with 11 bases left in between. CDR1 is SQVTM, CDR2 ANQGSEA, per germline. This CDR3 spans 12 amino acids. CDR3 nucleotide sequence: TGCAGCGTTGGGGTGACCGGGACTGAAGCTTTCTTT. Protein sequence: CSVGVTGTEAFF.

The chain carries TRBV6-6 and TRBJ2-3; D might be TRBD1 or TRBD2, each matching 5 bases. CDR1 is MNHNY, CDR2 SVGAGI, per germline (reference sequence). The ends were cut back, 2 bases at V and 4 bases at J, with 10 bases in the middle. The CDR3 loop spans 14 amino acids. DNA for the CDR3: TGTGCCAGCAGTTACCGGGACCCCCCAGATACGCAGTATTTT. It translates to CASSYRDPPDTQYF.